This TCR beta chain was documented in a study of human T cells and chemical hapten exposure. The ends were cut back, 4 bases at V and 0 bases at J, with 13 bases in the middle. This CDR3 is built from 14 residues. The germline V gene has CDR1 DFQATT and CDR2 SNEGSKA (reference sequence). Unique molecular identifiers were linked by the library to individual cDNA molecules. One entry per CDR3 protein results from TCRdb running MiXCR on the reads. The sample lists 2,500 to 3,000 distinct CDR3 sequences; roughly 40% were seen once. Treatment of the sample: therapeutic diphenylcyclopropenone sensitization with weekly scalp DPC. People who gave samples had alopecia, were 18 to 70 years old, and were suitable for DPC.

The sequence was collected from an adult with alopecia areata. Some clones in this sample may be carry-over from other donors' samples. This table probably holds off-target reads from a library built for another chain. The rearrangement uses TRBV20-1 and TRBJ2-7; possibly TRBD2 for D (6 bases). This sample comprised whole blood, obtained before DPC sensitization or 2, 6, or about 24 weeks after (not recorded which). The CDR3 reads CSATHTSSSYEQYF. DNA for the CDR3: TGCAGTGCTACTCACACTAGCAGCTCCTACGAGCAGTACTTC.